These 9 T cell receptor beta chains were all obtained from the same sample, sequenced in a study of blood T cell repertoires in COVID-19. Assay: immunoSEQ multiplex PCR; the TCRdb copy retains only in-frame clones and omits some. The sample has approximately 40,000 clones; around 77% are singletons. The material sequenced was peripheral blood. These TCRs come from a man at least 80 years old with active or convalescent COVID-19.

The CDR3 region has the DNA TGCGCCAGCAGCCAAGATCCAGGGCGAGAAGAGACCCAGTACTTC. Protein sequence: CASSQDPGREETQYF. The J gene is TRBJ2-5, the V gene TRBV4-3, with TRBD1 as a possible D gene (5 bases). Germline loops: CDR1 LGHNA, CDR2 YSLEER. V was shortened by 0 bases and J by 3 bases, with 11 bases between the two germline ends. This CDR3 is 15 amino acids long.

V gene TRBV5-1 combines with J gene TRBJ2-3; 9 bases map to TRBD1. V trimming: 2 bases; J trimming: 0 bases; junction bases outside the gene matches: 1. Germline CDR1 is SGHRS and CDR2 is YFSETQ. The CDR3 runs 15 residues. The CDR3 region has the DNA TGCGCCAGCAGCTTCGGACAGGGGAGCACAGATACGCAGTATTTT. It translates to CASSFGQGSTDTQYF. The full variable domain, completed using reference TRBV5-1 and TRBJ2-3, is KAGVTQTPRYLIKTRGQQVTLSCSPISGHRSVSWYQQTPGQGLQFLFEYFSETQRNKGNFPGRFSGRQFSNSRSEMNVSTLELGDSALYLCASSFGQGSTDTQYFGPGTRLTVL.

The J gene is TRBJ1-6, the V gene TRBV18; 9 bases are shared with TRBD1. V gave up 0 bases and J gave up 7 bases; unmatched junction bases: 1. There are 15 residues in the CDR3. Germline V lookup: CDR1 KGHSH, CDR2 LQKENI. The CDR3 DNA reads as TGTGCCAGCTCACCACCGGGACAGGGCAATTCACCCCTCCACTTT. Translation: CASSPPGQGNSPLHF.

This clone was found once. The rearrangement uses TRBV11-1 and TRBJ1-1, with TRBD1 identical over 7 bases. CDR1 SGHAT and CDR2 FQDESV come from the germline V gene (reference sequence). The junction had 9 bases not matched to a gene; V was cut back by 5 bases and J by 3 bases. This CDR3 has 15 residues. The chain's CDR3 is CASSHYQGGDTEAFF. The CDR3 DNA reads as TGTGCCAGCAGCCACTACCAGGGGGGCGACACTGAAGCTTTCTTT.

This clone was detected a few times. CDR3: CASSPRTGGGYTF. In DNA, the CDR3 is TGTGCCAGCAGTCCGAGAACAGGGGGTGGCTACACCTTC. The V gene is TRBV27, the J gene TRBJ1-2; 8 bases are shared with TRBD1. The CDR3 totals 13 residues. Germline loops: CDR1 MNHEY, CDR2 SMNVEV (reference sequence). Trimming took 5 bases from V and 7 from J; bases not matched to a gene: 6.

This chain links TRBV5-1 with TRBJ2-1; TRBD2 matches at 9 bases. This CDR3 has 14 residues. Trimming at V came to 6 bases and at J to 5 bases, leaving 6 bases not matched to a gene. Germline CDR1 SGHRS, CDR2 YFSETQ. The CDR3 spells CASTVSGSNNEQFF. In DNA, the CDR3 is TGCGCCAGCACAGTTAGCGGGAGTAACAATGAGCAGTTCTTC.

V is TRBV5-1 and J is TRBJ2-7; TRBD1 matches 9 bases. CDR1 is SGHRS, CDR2 YFSETQ, per germline. Losses at the gene ends were 4 bases for V and 4 bases for J; bases not matched to a gene: 3. This CDR3 is 13 amino acids long. The CDR3 DNA is TGCGCCAGCAGCCGGGACAGGGAGTACGAGCAGTACTTC. Protein sequence: CASSRDREYEQYF.

The chain has TRBV7-2 and TRBJ1-1; unclear D gene. V lost 1 base to trimming and J lost 5 bases, with 8 bases between them. This CDR3 comprises 13 residues. Germline CDR1 SGHTA, CDR2 FQGNSA. The CDR3 DNA reads as TGTGCCAGCAGCTTAGGAGGGTTGACTGAAGCTTTCTTT. It codes for CASSLGGLTEAFF. The variable domain in full, with the rest retrieved from reference TRBV7-2 and TRBJ1-1, is GAGVSQSPSNKVTEKGKDVELRCDPISGHTALYWYRQSLGQGLEFLIYFQGNSAPDKSGLPSDRFSAERTGGSVSTLTIQRTQQEDSAVYLCASSLGGLTEAFFGQGTRLTVV.

The chain links TRBV28 to TRBJ2-3; TRBD1 is a possible D gene (5 bases). Germline V gene data show CDR1 as MDHEN and CDR2 as SYDVKM. The CDR3 spans 13 residues. V was cut by 11 bases and J by 2 bases, with 14 bases left in between. CDR3 in amino acids: CAHKGIYTDTQYF. The CDR3, as DNA: TGTGCCCACAAGGGGATTTACACAGATACGCAGTATTTT.